This entry features one T cell receptor beta chain sequence. One end of the junction fails to match germline, which may point to a read error. This record comes from a study of shared clonotypes between healthy human individuals. Generated by immunoSEQ multiplex PCR, the TCRdb table keeps only in-frame clones and is missing some. The profile shows roughly 1,600,000 clones, just under 99% of them singletons. This sequence originates from a man aged 30-40 years in good health. Specimen: naive CD4+ T cells sorted from blood. The subset denotes: CD45RA+ positively selected.

The CDR3 sequence is CASSNIGTKLSCF. In nucleotides, the CDR3 is TGTGCCAGCAGTAATATCGGGACAAAGCTATCGTGCTTC. J is TRBJ2-7 and V is TRBV2; possibly TRBD1 for D (6 bases). Germline-derived CDR1 and CDR2 are SNHLY and FYNNEI. This CDR3 is built from 13 residues.